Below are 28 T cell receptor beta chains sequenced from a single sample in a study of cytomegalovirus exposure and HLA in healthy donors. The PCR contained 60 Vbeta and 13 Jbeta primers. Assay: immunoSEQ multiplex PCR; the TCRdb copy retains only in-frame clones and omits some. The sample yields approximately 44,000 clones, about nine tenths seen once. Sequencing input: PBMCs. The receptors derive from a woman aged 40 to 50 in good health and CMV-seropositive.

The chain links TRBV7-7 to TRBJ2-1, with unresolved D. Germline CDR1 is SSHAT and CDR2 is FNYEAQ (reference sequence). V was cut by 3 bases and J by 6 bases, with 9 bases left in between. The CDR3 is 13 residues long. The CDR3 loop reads CASSFASSNEQFF. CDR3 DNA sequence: TGTGCCAGCAGCTTTGCCTCGAGCAATGAGCAGTTCTTC.

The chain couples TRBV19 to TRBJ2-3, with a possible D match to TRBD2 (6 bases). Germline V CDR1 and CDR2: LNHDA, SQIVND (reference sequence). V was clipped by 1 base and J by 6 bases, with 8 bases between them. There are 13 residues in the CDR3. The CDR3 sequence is CASSIGLADTQYF. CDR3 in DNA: TGTGCCAGTAGTATAGGGCTAGCGGATACGCAGTATTTT.

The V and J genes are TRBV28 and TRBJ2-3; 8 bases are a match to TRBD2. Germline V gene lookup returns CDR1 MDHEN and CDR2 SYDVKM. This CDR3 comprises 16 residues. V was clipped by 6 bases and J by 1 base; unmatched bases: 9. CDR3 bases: TGTGCCAGCAGCCAGCTCCCGGGGGGGGGCACAGATACGCAGTATTTT. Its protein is CASSQLPGGGTDTQYF. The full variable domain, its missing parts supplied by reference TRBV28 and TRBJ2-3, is DVKVTQSSRYLVKRTGEKVFLECVQDMDHENMFWYRQDPGLGLRLIYFSYDVKMKEKGDIPEGYSVSREKKERFSLILESASTNQTSMYLCASSQLPGGGTDTQYFGPGTRLTVL.

Here the CDR3 DNA reads TGTGCCAGCAGCTCCCCCCAATCGAACACCGGGGAGCTGTTTTTT. Protein: CASSSPQSNTGELFF. The chain carries TRBV11-3 and TRBJ2-2; D is undetermined. The CDR3 totals 15 residues. Germline V gene sequence: CDR1 SGHNT, CDR2 YENEEA. Between the trimmed V and J ends, which lost 4 bases and 0 bases, there was a span of 9 bases.

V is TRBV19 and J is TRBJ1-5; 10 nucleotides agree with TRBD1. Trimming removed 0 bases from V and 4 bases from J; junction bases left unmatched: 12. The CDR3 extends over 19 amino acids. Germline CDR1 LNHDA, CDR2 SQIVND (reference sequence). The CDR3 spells CASSIDPGQGRLGNQPQHF. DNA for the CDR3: TGTGCCAGTAGTATAGATCCGGGACAGGGGAGATTGGGTAATCAGCCCCAGCATTTT.

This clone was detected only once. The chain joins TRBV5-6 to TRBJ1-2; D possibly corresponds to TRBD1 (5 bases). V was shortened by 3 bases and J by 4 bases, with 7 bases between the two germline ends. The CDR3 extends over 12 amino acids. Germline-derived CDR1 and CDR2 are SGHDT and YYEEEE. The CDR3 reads CASSSTAYGYTF. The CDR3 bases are TGTGCCAGCAGCTCGACAGCCTATGGCTACACCTTC.

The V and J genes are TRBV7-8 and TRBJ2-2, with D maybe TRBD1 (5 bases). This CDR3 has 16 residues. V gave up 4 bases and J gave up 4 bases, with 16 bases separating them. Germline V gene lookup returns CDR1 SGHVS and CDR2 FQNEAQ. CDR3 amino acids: CASSSKTGISTGELFF. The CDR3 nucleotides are TGTGCCAGCAGCTCGAAAACAGGAATCAGCACCGGGGAGCTGTTTTTT. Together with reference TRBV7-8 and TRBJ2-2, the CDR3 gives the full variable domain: GAGVSQSPRYKVAKRGQDVALRCDPISGHVSLFWYQQALGQGPEFLTYFQNEAQLDKSGLPSDRFFAERPEGSVSTLKIQRTQQEDSAVYLCASSSKTGISTGELFFGEGSRLTVL.

CDR3: CASSPGQGPCEQFF. As DNA, the CDR3 is TGCGCCAGCAGCCCGGGACAGGGACCTTGCGAGCAGTTCTTC. J is TRBJ2-1 and V is TRBV5-1; 9 nucleotides align to TRBD1. In germline, CDR1 is SGHRS, CDR2 YFSETQ. The CDR3 is made up of 14 amino acids. V shed 4 bases, J shed 10 bases, and the junction held 9 bases outside the gene matches.

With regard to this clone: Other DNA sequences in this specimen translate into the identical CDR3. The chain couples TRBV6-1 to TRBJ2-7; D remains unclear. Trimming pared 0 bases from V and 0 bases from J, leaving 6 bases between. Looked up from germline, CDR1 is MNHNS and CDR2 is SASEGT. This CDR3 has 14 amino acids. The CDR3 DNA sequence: TGTGCCAGCAGTGAAGCGGTCAGCTCCTACGAGCAGTACTTC. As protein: CASSEAVSSYEQYF.

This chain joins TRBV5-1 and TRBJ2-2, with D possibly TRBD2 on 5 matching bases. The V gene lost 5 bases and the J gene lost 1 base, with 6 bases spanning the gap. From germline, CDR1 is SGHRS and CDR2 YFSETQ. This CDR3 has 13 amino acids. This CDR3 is CASSEGNTGELFF. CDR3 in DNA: TGCGCCAGCAGTGAGGGGAACACCGGGGAGCTGTTTTTT.

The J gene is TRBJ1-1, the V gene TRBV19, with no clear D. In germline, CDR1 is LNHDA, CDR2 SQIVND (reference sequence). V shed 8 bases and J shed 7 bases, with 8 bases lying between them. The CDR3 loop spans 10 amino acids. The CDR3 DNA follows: TGTGCCAGTGCTAGTTTTGAAGCTTTCTTT. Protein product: CASASFEAFF.

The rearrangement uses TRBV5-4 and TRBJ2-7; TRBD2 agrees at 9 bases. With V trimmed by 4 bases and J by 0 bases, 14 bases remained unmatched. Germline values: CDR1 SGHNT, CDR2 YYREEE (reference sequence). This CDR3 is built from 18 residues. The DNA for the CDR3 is TGTGCCAGCAGCACGCCGGGACTAGCTCATAGTTCCTCCTACGAGCAGTACTTC. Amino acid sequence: CASSTPGLAHSSSYEQYF.

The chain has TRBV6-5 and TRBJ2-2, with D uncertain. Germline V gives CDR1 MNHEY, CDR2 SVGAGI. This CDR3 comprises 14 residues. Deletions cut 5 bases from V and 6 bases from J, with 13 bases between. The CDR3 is CASSQGGASGELFF. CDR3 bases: TGTGCCAGCAGTCAAGGTGGAGCTTCCGGGGAGCTGTTTTTT.

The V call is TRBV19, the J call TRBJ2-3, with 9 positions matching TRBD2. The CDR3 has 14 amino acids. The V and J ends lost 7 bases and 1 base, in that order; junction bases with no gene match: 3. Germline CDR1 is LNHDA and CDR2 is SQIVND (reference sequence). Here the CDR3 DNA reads TGTGCCAGTAAACCTAGCGGGGGCACAGATACGCAGTATTTT. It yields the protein CASKPSGGTDTQYF.

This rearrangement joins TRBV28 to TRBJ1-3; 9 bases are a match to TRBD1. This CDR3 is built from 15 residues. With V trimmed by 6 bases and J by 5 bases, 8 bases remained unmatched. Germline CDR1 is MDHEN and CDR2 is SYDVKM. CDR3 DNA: TGTGCCAGCAGCCCGGGACAGGGAAGAAGAAACACCATATATTTT. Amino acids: CASSPGQGRRNTIYF.

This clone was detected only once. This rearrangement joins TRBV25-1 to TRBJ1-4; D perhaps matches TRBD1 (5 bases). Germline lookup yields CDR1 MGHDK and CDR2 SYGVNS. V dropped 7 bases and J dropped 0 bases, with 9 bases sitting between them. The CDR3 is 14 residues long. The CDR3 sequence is CASMATATNEKLFF. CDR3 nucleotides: TGTGCCAGCATGGCGACAGCAACTAATGAAAAACTGTTTTTT.

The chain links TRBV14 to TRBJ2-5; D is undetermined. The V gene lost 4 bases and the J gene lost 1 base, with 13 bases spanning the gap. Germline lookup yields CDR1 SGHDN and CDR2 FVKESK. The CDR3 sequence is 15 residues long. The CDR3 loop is CASSPGTWAQETQYF. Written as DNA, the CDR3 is TGTGCCAGCAGCCCAGGCACCTGGGCCCAAGAGACCCAGTACTTC.

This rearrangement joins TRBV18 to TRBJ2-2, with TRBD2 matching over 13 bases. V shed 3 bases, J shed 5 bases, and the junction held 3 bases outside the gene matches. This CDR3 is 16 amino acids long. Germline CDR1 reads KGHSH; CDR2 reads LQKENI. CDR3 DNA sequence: TGTGCCAGCTCACCGACGGGACTAGCGGGAACCGGGGAGCTGTTTTTT. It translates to CASSPTGLAGTGELFF.

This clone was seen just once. The CDR3 loop is CASSQDGARDGQYQETQYF. In nucleotides, the CDR3 is TGCGCCAGCAGCCAAGATGGGGCGAGGGACGGACAGTACCAAGAGACCCAGTACTTC. This chain connects TRBV4-1 to TRBJ2-5, with D maybe TRBD1 (6 bases). The germline CDR1 and CDR2 sequences are MGHRA and YSYEKL. Trimming took 0 bases from V and 0 from J, leaving 20 bases between them. The CDR3 extends over 19 amino acids.

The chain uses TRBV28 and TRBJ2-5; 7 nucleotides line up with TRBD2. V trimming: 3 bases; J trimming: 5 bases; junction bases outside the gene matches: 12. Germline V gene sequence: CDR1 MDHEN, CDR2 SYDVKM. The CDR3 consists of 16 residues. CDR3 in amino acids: CASSFAGVASGETQYF. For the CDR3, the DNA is TGTGCCAGCAGTTTTGCGGGAGTGGCTTCGGGGGAGACCCAGTACTTC.

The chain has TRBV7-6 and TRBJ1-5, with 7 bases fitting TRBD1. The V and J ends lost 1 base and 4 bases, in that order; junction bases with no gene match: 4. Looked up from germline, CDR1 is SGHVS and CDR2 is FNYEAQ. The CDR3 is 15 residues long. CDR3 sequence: CASSLGGGENQPQHF. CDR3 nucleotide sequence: TGTGCCAGCAGCTTAGGAGGGGGCGAGAATCAGCCCCAGCATTTT.

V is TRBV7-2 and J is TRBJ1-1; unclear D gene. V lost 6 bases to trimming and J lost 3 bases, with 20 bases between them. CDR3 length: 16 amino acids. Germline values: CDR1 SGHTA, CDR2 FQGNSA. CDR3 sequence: CASSQYSAEDYTEAFF. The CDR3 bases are TGTGCCAGCAGTCAATACTCGGCGGAGGACTACACTGAAGCTTTCTTT.

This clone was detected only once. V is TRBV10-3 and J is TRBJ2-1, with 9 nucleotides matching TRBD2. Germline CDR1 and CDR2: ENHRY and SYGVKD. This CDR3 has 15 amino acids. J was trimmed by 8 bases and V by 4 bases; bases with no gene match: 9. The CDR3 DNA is TGTGCCATCAGTGTTCAGCGGGAGGTCGTTGATGAGCAGTTCTTC. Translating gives CAISVQREVVDEQFF.

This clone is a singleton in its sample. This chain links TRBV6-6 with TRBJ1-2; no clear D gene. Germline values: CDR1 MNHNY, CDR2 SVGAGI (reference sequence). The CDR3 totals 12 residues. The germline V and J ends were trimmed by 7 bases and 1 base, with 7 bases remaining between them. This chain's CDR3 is CASTSYNYGYTF. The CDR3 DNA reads TGTGCCAGCACCTCTTATAACTATGGCTACACCTTC.

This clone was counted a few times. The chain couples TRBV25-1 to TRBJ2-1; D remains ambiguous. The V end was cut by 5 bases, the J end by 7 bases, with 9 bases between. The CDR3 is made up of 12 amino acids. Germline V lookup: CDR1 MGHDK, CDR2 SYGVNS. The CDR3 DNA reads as TGTGCCAGCAGTCCCCCCGGGAATGAGCAGTTCTTC. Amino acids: CASSPPGNEQFF.

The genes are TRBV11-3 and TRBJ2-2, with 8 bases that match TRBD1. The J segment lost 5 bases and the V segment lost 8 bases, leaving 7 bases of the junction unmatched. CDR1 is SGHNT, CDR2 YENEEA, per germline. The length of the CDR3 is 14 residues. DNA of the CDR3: TGTGCCAGCTCCACAGGGGGTAGGACCGGGGAGCTGTTTTTT. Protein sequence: CASSTGGRTGELFF.

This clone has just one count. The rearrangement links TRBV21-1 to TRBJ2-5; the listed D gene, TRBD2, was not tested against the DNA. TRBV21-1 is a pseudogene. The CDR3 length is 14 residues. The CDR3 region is CASGGRTPGETQYF. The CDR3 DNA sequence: TGTGCCAGCGGCGGGAGGACACCGGGAGAGACCCAGTACTTC.

This CDR3 reads CASSLGLPGTDTQYF. The CDR3 bases are TGTGCCAGCAGCTTAGGGCTCCCGGGGACAGATACGCAGTATTTT. The rearrangement joins TRBV7-7 to TRBJ2-3, with D possibly TRBD2 on 5 matching bases. The CDR3 runs to 15 residues. V lost 1 base, J lost 3 bases, and 11 bases lay in between. CDR1 is SSHAT, CDR2 FNYEAQ, per germline (reference sequence).